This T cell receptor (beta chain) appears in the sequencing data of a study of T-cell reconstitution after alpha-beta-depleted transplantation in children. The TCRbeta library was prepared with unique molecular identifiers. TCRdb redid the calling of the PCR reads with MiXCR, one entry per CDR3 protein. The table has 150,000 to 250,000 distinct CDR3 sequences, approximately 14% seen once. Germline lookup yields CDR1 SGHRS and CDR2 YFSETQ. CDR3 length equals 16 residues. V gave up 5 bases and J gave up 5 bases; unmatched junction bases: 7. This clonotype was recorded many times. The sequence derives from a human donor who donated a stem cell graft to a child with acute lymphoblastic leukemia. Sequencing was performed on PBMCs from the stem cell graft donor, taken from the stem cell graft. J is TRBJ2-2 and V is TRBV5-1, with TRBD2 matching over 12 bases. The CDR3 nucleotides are TGCGCCAGCAGTCGACTAGCGGGAGAGGTAACCGGGGAGCTGTTTTTT. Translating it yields CASSRLAGEVTGELFF.